Presented here are 4 T cell receptor beta chains from one specimen sequenced in a study of blood T cell repertoires in COVID-19 (TCRdb year 2020). Library prep was done by the immunoSEQ multiplex PCR assay. TCRdb re-hosts the immuneACCESS table, in-frame sequences only. Its copies lack some clones; in the studies checked, an unresolved V gene accounts for under half of them, and the cause for the rest is not known. The sample profile shows under 65,000 clones; about 87% of them were found once. The ten largest make up more than 6% of the sample. Source material: peripheral blood. The receptors derive from a woman aged 60 to 75 with COVID-19, enrolled during active disease.

This clone was seen just once. The CDR3, as DNA: TGTGCCAGCAGCCTACGGACTAGCGGGGGGGTGAACATCCACACCGGGGAGCTGTTTTTT. It encodes CASSLRTSGGVNIHTGELFF. The rearrangement uses TRBV7-8 and TRBJ2-2; 15 nucleotides align to TRBD2. The CDR3 extends over 20 amino acids. V shed 5 bases, J shed 3 bases, and the junction held 13 bases outside the gene matches. Per germline, CDR1 SGHVS and CDR2 FQNEAQ.

The chain recombines TRBV6-5 with TRBJ2-7; a possible D gene is TRBD2 (6 bases). Per the germline V gene, CDR1 is MNHEY and CDR2 is SVGAGI. This CDR3 has 13 residues. V was shortened by 6 bases and J by 4 bases, with 13 bases between the two germline ends. This chain's CDR3 is CASRPGLQYEQYF. The CDR3 DNA follows: TGTGCCAGCAGGCCGGGACTTCAATACGAGCAGTACTTC.

The chain uses TRBV10-1 and TRBJ2-1; TRBD2 agrees at 12 bases. This CDR3 region has 13 residues. Per germline, CDR1 WNHNN and CDR2 SYGVQD (reference sequence). V was clipped by 3 bases and J by 9 bases; unmatched bases: 0. The CDR3 DNA reads as TGCGCCAGCAGTGAACTAGCGGGAGGTGAGCAGTTCTTC. Amino acids: CASSELAGGEQFF.

This chain connects TRBV7-2 to TRBJ1-2; D remains unclear. The germline CDR1 and CDR2 sequences are SGHTA and FQGNSA. The CDR3 extends over 15 amino acids. V was trimmed by 3 bases and J by 6 bases, leaving 17 bases between them. CDR3 loop: CASSFRGSGFDGYTF. CDR3 DNA: TGTGCCAGCAGCTTCCGAGGGTCGGGATTCGATGGCTACACCTTC.